These 23 T cell receptor beta chains came from one sample sequenced in a study of shared clonotypes between healthy human individuals. TCRdb's table, derived via immunoSEQ multiplex PCR, lists solely in-frame clones and lacks some. The sample has 2 million to 3 million clones, 93% seen once. Material: naive CD4+ T cells from PBMCs. Subset in this sample: CD45RA+ positively selected. Receptors were obtained from a man between 18 and 29 years old in good health. Some clones in this sample may be carry-over from other donors' samples.

This clone was seen a single time. The J gene is TRBJ1-2, the V gene TRBV6-6; D remains unclear. Trimming took off 2 bases at V and 4 bases at J, with 11 bases between the two ends. The CDR3 sequence is 14 residues long. Germline values: CDR1 MNHNY, CDR2 SVGAGI (reference sequence). CDR3 bases: TGTGCCAGCAGTTACCCGGACGGTCCCTATGGCTACACCTTC. It specifies CASSYPDGPYGYTF.

The rearrangement uses TRBV5-1 and TRBJ2-1, with 8 bases fitting TRBD2. This CDR3 is 15 amino acids long. V gave up 1 base and J gave up 5 bases; unmatched junction bases: 5. From germline, CDR1 is SGHRS and CDR2 YFSETQ. CDR3 bases: TGCGCCAGCAGCTTGTTTAGCGGGGAGGACAATGAGCAGTTCTTC. Its protein product is CASSLFSGEDNEQFF.

This clone was picked up one time. The chain uses TRBV18 and TRBJ2-5, with 10 positions matching TRBD1. From germline, CDR1 is KGHSH and CDR2 LQKENI. The V gene end was trimmed by 3 bases and the J gene end by 4 bases; junction bases not matched to a gene: 5. The CDR3 has 15 residues. CDR3 region: CASSPGQGLSETQYF. Here the CDR3 DNA reads TGTGCCAGCTCACCGGGACAGGGGTTGTCAGAGACCCAGTACTTC.

The rearrangement uses TRBV7-9 and TRBJ2-1; 12 nucleotides align to TRBD1. CDR3 length: 15 residues. Looked up from germline, CDR1 is SEHNR and CDR2 is FQNEAQ (reference sequence). The V gene end was trimmed by 9 bases and the J gene end by 8 bases; junction bases not matched to a gene: 11. The CDR3, as DNA: TGTGCCAGTCTGTCGTGGGACAGGGGGCACGATGAGCAGTTCTTC. Amino acids: CASLSWDRGHDEQFF. The complete variable domain, with remaining parts taken from reference TRBV7-9 and TRBJ2-1, reads DTGVSQNPRHKITKRGQNVTFRCDPISEHNRLYWYRQTLGQGPEFLTYFQNEAQLEKSRLLSDRFSAERPKGSFSTLEIQRTEQGDSAMYLCASLSWDRGHDEQFFGPGTRLTVL.

The rearrangement links TRBV7-6 to TRBJ2-2; 7 bases line up with TRBD1. The germline CDR1 and CDR2 sequences are SGHVS and FNYEAQ. Germline trimming cut 5 bases from V and 4 bases from J; bases unmatched to any gene: 7. This CDR3 comprises 15 residues. The DNA for the CDR3 is TGTGCCAGCAGCCTTGACAGGGTTGGCACCGGGGAGCTGTTTTTT. Residues: CASSLDRVGTGELFF.

The chain has TRBV4-1 and TRBJ2-7; 9 bases fit TRBD1. The CDR3 runs to 15 residues. V lost 1 base and J lost 3; bases outside the gene matches: 4. Germline assignment: CDR1 MGHRA and CDR2 YSYEKL. The CDR3 region has the DNA TGCGCCAGCAGCCAAGTTCAGGACAGGGGCTACGAGCAGTACTTC. It specifies CASSQVQDRGYEQYF.

This clone was observed a single time. The chain couples TRBV5-1 to TRBJ2-1; 10 bases match TRBD2. CDR1 and CDR2 (germline): SGHRS, YFSETQ. This CDR3 contains 16 residues. V lost 0 bases to trimming and J lost 5 bases; unmatched junction nucleotides: 5. DNA for the CDR3: TGCGCCAGCAGCTTGGGACTAGCGGGCTACCACAATGAGCAGTTCTTC. Amino acids: CASSLGLAGYHNEQFF.

The chain couples TRBV2 to TRBJ1-3; no reliable D call. V lost 8 bases, J lost 4 bases, and 12 bases lay in between. Germline CDR1 and CDR2: SNHLY and FYNNEI. The CDR3 runs 13 residues. The CDR3 DNA is TGTGCCAGCGGCCGGGAAAGGGGAAACACCATATATTTT. Protein: CASGRERGNTIYF. Variable domain in full (rest from reference TRBV2 and TRBJ1-3): EPEVTQTPSHQVTQMGQEVILRCVPISNHLYFYWYRQILGQKVEFLVSFYNNEISEKSEIFDDQFSVERPDGSNFTLKIRSTKLEDSAMYFCASGRERGNTIYFGEGSWLTVV.

V usage is TRBV27 and J usage is TRBJ1-4; D unclear. The CDR3 totals 16 residues. From germline, CDR1 is MNHEY and CDR2 SMNVEV (reference sequence). The ends were cut back, 7 bases at V and 4 bases at J, with 19 bases in the middle. CDR3 sequence reads: CASTPLVAAVNEKLFF. DNA for the CDR3: TGTGCCAGCACTCCCCTTGTGGCCGCAGTTAATGAAAAACTGTTTTTT.

The genes are TRBV5-4 and TRBJ2-1; either TRBD1 or TRBD2 may supply D (5 bases each). This CDR3 has 16 amino acids. Trimming removed 4 bases from V and 4 bases from J, with 18 bases in between. Germline V gene sequence: CDR1 SGHNT, CDR2 YYREEE (reference sequence). DNA of the CDR3: TGTGCCAGCAGCCCCGGAGGAGCGAAGGGGTACAATGAGCAGTTCTTC. It codes for CASSPGGAKGYNEQFF.

This clone is a singleton in its sample. J is TRBJ1-1 and V is TRBV18; tentatively, D is TRBD1 (6 bases). Germline V gives CDR1 KGHSH, CDR2 LQKENI. This CDR3 spans 14 amino acids. V was cut by 6 bases and J by 4 bases, with 15 bases left in between. The CDR3 region is CASSSRGDPTEAFF. CDR3 coding DNA: TGTGCCAGCTCTTCTAGGGGGGACCCCACTGAAGCTTTCTTT.

The chain joins TRBV4-1 to TRBJ2-5; tentatively, D is TRBD2 (5 bases). V dropped 2 bases and J dropped 1 base, with 14 bases sitting between them. The CDR3 contains 16 residues. Germline-derived CDR1 and CDR2 are MGHRA and YSYEKL. CDR3 residues: CASSQPRRGFQETQYF. CDR3 bases: TGCGCCAGCAGCCAACCTCGTCGGGGTTTCCAAGAGACCCAGTACTTC.

Only one count was recorded for this clone. The chain couples TRBV30 to TRBJ1-6; D call uncertain. The V and J ends lost 2 bases and 6 bases respectively, with 8 bases between them. This CDR3 comprises 13 residues. Germline values: CDR1 GTSNPN, CDR2 SVGIG (reference sequence). The CDR3: CAWSREINSPLHF. CDR3 nucleotide sequence: TGTGCCTGGAGTCGGGAAATTAATTCACCCCTCCACTTT.

This rearrangement joins TRBV18 to TRBJ2-7; D is unresolved. Germline loops: CDR1 KGHSH, CDR2 LQKENI. The germline V and J ends were trimmed by 3 bases and 4 bases, with 13 bases remaining between them. The CDR3 loop spans 14 amino acids. CDR3 DNA: TGTGCCAGCTCACCGTCCGGATTGGTGTACGAGCAGTACTTC. Translating it yields CASSPSGLVYEQYF.

This sequence joins TRBV14 and TRBJ1-1; 7 nucleotides align to TRBD1. This CDR3 has 13 residues. V lost 5 bases and J lost 4; bases outside the gene matches: 4. The germline CDR1 and CDR2 sequences are SGHDN and FVKESK. The CDR3 loop reads CASSRQGPTEAFF. CDR3 sequence (DNA): TGTGCCAGCAGCAGACAGGGCCCCACTGAAGCTTTCTTT.

The chain recombines TRBV7-2 with TRBJ2-7, with 9 bases matching TRBD1. Germline V CDR1 and CDR2: SGHTA, FQGNSA. CDR3 size: 14 residues. V was clipped by 5 bases and J by 4 bases; unmatched bases: 6. The CDR3 is CASSATGTGYEQYF. Written as DNA, the CDR3 is TGTGCCAGCAGCGCAACCGGGACAGGGTACGAGCAGTACTTC.

In DNA, the CDR3 is TGTGCCAGCAGCGCCCGGGACAGGGGCTTCAACACCGGGGAGCTGTTTTTT. The encoded protein is CASSARDRGFNTGELFF. V usage is TRBV9 and J usage is TRBJ2-2, with 10 bases identical to TRBD1. The CDR3 runs to 17 residues. Germline-derived CDR1 and CDR2 are SGDLS and YYNGEE. J was trimmed by 2 bases and V by 3 bases; bases with no gene match: 7.

This rearrangement joins TRBV28 to TRBJ1-6; D is ambiguous. Germline loops: CDR1 MDHEN, CDR2 SYDVKM. The CDR3 length is 12 residues. Trimming pared 3 bases from V and 14 bases from J, leaving 11 bases between. CDR3: CASSLDTVTLHF. The DNA of the CDR3 is TGTGCCAGCAGTTTGGATACAGTGACCCTCCACTTT.

V gene TRBV6-1 combines with J gene TRBJ2-4, with D tentatively TRBD1 (8 bases). The CDR3 loop spans 14 amino acids. V was trimmed by 3 bases and J by 8 bases, leaving 14 bases between them. Germline CDR1 reads MNHNS; CDR2 reads SASEGT. DNA for the CDR3: TGTGCCAGCAGTGATTACAGGGGGAGGGACATTCAGTACTTC. Residues: CASSDYRGRDIQYF.

The rearrangement joins TRBV29-1 to TRBJ1-3, with D hard to call. Between the trimmed V and J ends, which lost 0 bases and 8 bases, there was a span of 11 bases. The CDR3 has 13 residues. Per the germline V gene, CDR1 is SQVTM and CDR2 is ANQGSEA. CDR3 amino acids: CSVEDPVADTIYF. CDR3 nucleotides: TGCAGCGTTGAAGACCCTGTCGCAGACACCATATATTTT.

The chain is built from TRBV11-2 and TRBJ2-7; tentatively, D is TRBD2 (6 bases). This CDR3 has 13 residues. V lost 5 bases to trimming and J lost 8 bases, with 16 bases between them. CDR1 and CDR2 (germline): SGHAT, FQNNGV. The CDR3 DNA follows: TGTGCCAGCAGCCCCCGGAGGGCTTATAAGCAGTACTTC. Its protein product is CASSPRRAYKQYF.

The V gene is TRBV19, the J gene TRBJ1-1; D may be TRBD1 (5 bases). The CDR3 extends over 15 amino acids. Germline V CDR1 and CDR2: LNHDA, SQIVND (reference sequence). V was cut by 7 bases and J by 5 bases, with 20 bases left in between. Here the CDR3 DNA reads TGTGCCAGTACCAATCCGCAGGGAAGGAGGACTGAAGCTTTCTTT. Protein sequence: CASTNPQGRRTEAFF.

This clone was recorded a few times. The chain uses TRBV28 and TRBJ1-1; D unresolved. This CDR3 spans 11 amino acids. Germline CDR1 reads MDHEN; CDR2 reads SYDVKM. V lost 7 bases, J lost 7 bases, and 10 bases lay in between. The CDR3 nucleotides read TGTGCCAGCAAACGGAGGGTTGAAGCTTTCTTT. Residues: CASKRRVEAFF.